The 18 T cell receptor beta chains presented below share a single source sample, sequenced in a study of Ad26.COV2.S vaccination and SARS-CoV-2 variants. Treatment reported: some 20 received Ad26.COV2.S at low or high dose, single or two shots; 5 received placebo; per-sample allocation not given. Specimen acquisition occurred on day 63 following the initial vaccine or placebo injection. Here immunoSEQ multiplex PCR was the method, and the copy in TCRdb shows in-frame clones only, minus some. The sample carries roughly 680,000 clones, about 90% recorded once. The sample here was peripheral blood, taken in a trial of Ad26.COV2.S vaccine versus placebo. These receptors were obtained from a person aged 18-60 years who received the Ad26.COV2.S COVID-19 vaccine or a placebo.

The V and J genes are TRBV20-1 and TRBJ1-2; D unclear. This CDR3 has 12 residues. V lost 3 bases and J lost 0, with 5 bases in between. The germline gives CDR1 DFQATT, CDR2 SNEGSKA (reference sequence). The CDR3 nucleotides read TGCAGTGCTAGTCGGACTAACTATGGCTACACCTTC. As protein: CSASRTNYGYTF.

The chain is built from TRBV4-2 and TRBJ1-1; TRBD1 aligns across 7 bases. Germline V gives CDR1 LGHNA, CDR2 YNFKEQ. The CDR3 has 13 residues. V lost 2 bases and J lost 8; bases outside the gene matches: 5. CDR3 protein: CASSQPRDREAFF. The CDR3 region has the DNA TGTGCCAGCAGCCAACCTCGGGACAGAGAAGCTTTCTTT.

The gene calls are TRBV7-9 and TRBJ1-5, with a weak D call TRBD1 (6 bases). Trimming cost V 5 bases and J 6 bases, with 17 bases left between them. There are 15 residues in the CDR3. The germline CDR1 and CDR2 sequences are SEHNR and FQNEAQ (reference sequence). CDR3 amino acids: CASSQEGGLAQPQHF. DNA of the CDR3: TGTGCCAGCAGCCAAGAGGGGGGCCTCGCTCAGCCCCAGCATTTT.

In nucleotides, the CDR3 is TGCAGCGTTGGGGACATCAATCAGCCCCAGCATTTT. Translating it yields CSVGDINQPQHF. V is TRBV29-1 and J is TRBJ1-5, with D possibly matching TRBD1 (6 bases). The CDR3 totals 12 residues. Germline V CDR1 and CDR2: SQVTM, ANQGSEA. V dropped 4 bases and J dropped 3 bases, with 7 bases sitting between them.

The V gene is TRBV11-3, the J gene TRBJ2-1, with D unresolved. Trimming removed 5 bases from V and 8 bases from J, with 13 bases in between. From germline, CDR1 is SGHNT and CDR2 YENEEA. The CDR3 totals 13 residues. The CDR3 DNA is TGTGCCAGCAGCCCCGCAAACGGCTATGAGCAGTTCTTC. Its protein is CASSPANGYEQFF.

A single count supports this clone. V gene TRBV5-1 combines with J gene TRBJ2-5; maybe TRBD1 (5 bases). Trimming took 0 bases from V and 2 from J, leaving 8 bases between them. The CDR3 length is 14 residues. Germline values: CDR1 SGHRS, CDR2 YFSETQ. Here the CDR3 DNA reads TGCGCCAGCAGCTTGGGGCCAGGGCAAGAGACCCAGTACTTC. It codes for CASSLGPGQETQYF.

The chain uses TRBV2 and TRBJ2-3, with 10 bases aligning to TRBD1. Germline V gene data show CDR1 as SNHLY and CDR2 as FYNNEI. V shed 5 bases and J 6 bases; nucleotides not matched to a gene: 8. The CDR3 contains 15 residues. CDR3 in amino acids: CASSLTGGASDTQYF. CDR3 bases: TGTGCCAGCAGTTTGACAGGGGGCGCATCTGATACGCAGTATTTT.

The chain carries TRBV18 and TRBJ2-5; the D call may be TRBD1 or TRBD2 (5 bases each). Germline CDR1 KGHSH, CDR2 LQKENI. Trimming shortened V by 3 bases and J by 2 bases, and 13 bases separated the two germline ends. CDR3 length: 15 residues. The DNA for the CDR3 is TGTGCCAGCTCACCCCGACGGGACCAACAAGAGACCCAGTACTTC. Protein product: CASSPRRDQQETQYF.

As to this clone: Other DNA sequences within the sample encode an identical CDR3. The chain links TRBV19 to TRBJ1-5, with unresolved D. Germline lookup yields CDR1 LNHDA and CDR2 SQIVND (reference sequence). Between the trimmed V and J ends, which lost 1 base and 1 base, there was a span of 5 bases. CDR3 length: 14 amino acids. CDR3 sequence: CASSIGRSNQPQHF. CDR3 coding DNA: TGTGCCAGTAGTATAGGGCGAAGCAATCAGCCCCAGCATTTT.

This chain links TRBV30 with TRBJ2-2, with 7 bases identical to TRBD1. J was trimmed by 4 bases and V by 8 bases; bases with no gene match: 7. Germline values: CDR1 GTSNPN, CDR2 SVGIG (reference sequence). This CDR3 has 13 amino acids. This CDR3 is CASGYRGTGELFF. CDR3 nucleotides: TGTGCCAGCGGTTACAGGGGCACCGGGGAGCTGTTTTTT.

The rearrangement uses TRBV7-2 and TRBJ2-2; 8 nucleotides agree with TRBD1. This CDR3 is built from 14 residues. After removal of 2 bases from V and 6 bases from J, the junction contained 2 bases not matched to a gene. Germline V gene lookup returns CDR1 SGHTA and CDR2 FQGNSA. The CDR3 here is CASSLRQGPGELFF. CDR3 coding DNA: TGTGCCAGCAGCTTAAGACAGGGGCCCGGGGAGCTGTTTTTT.

The chain has TRBV29-1 and TRBJ1-2; the match to TRBD1 covers 9 bases. This CDR3 spans 13 amino acids. V shed 1 base and J 7 bases; nucleotides not matched to a gene: 4. The germline gives CDR1 SQVTM, CDR2 ANQGSEA. The CDR3 region is CSVEGDREGGYTF. For the CDR3, the DNA is TGCAGCGTTGAAGGGGACAGGGAAGGTGGCTACACCTTC.

This sequence joins TRBV5-1 and TRBJ2-3; no definite D call. V lost 0 bases and J lost 0, with 11 bases in between. The CDR3 runs to 16 residues. Germline CDR1 is SGHRS and CDR2 is YFSETQ. The CDR3 loop reads CASSLGELGSTDTQYF. DNA of the CDR3: TGCGCCAGCAGCTTGGGCGAGCTGGGGAGCACAGATACGCAGTATTTT.

The J gene is TRBJ1-1, the V gene TRBV24-1; D remains unclear. The CDR3 runs 11 residues. V lost 7 bases to trimming and J lost 3 bases, with 5 bases between them. Germline CDR1 and CDR2: KGHDR and SFDVKD. CDR3 amino acids: CATSSDTEAFF. The CDR3 DNA sequence: TGTGCCACCAGCTCTGACACTGAAGCTTTCTTT.

The chain links TRBV6-1 to TRBJ2-7; possibly TRBD1 or TRBD2 for D (5 bases each). Germline CDR1 and CDR2: MNHNS and SASEGT. V shed 8 bases and J shed 3 bases, with 14 bases lying between them. The CDR3 spans 13 residues. CDR3 nucleotide sequence: TGTGCCAGCTCTGTGGGGACGTACTACGAGCAGTACTTC. Its protein product is CASSVGTYYEQYF.

This chain joins TRBV11-2 and TRBJ2-1; 11 bases line up with TRBD2. CDR1 is SGHAT, CDR2 FQNNGV, per germline. CDR3 length: 15 amino acids. Losses at the gene ends were 1 base for V and 10 bases for J; bases not matched to a gene: 6. The CDR3 DNA is TGTGCCAGCAGCTTAGCGCTAGCGGGGGGTGGGGAGCAGTTCTTC. As protein: CASSLALAGGGEQFF. The variable domain in full, with the rest retrieved from reference TRBV11-2 and TRBJ2-1, is EAGVAQSPRYKIIEKRQSVAFWCNPISGHATLYWYQQILGQGPKLLIQFQNNGVVDDSQLPKDRFSAERLKGVDSTLKIQPAKLEDSAVYLCASSLALAGGGEQFFGPGTRLTVL.

The rearrangement joins TRBV4-2 to TRBJ1-1; 8 bases are shared with TRBD1. V shed 0 bases, J shed 4 bases, and the junction held 10 bases outside the gene matches. The length of the CDR3 is 17 residues. Germline values: CDR1 LGHNA, CDR2 YNFKEQ. The chain's CDR3 is CASSQDQAGGAGTEAFF. The CDR3 DNA sequence: TGTGCCAGCAGCCAAGATCAGGCAGGGGGCGCGGGCACTGAAGCTTTCTTT.

V usage is TRBV7-9 and J usage is TRBJ2-2; D is unclear. The length of the CDR3 is 13 residues. The ends were cut back, 1 base at V and 5 bases at J, with 5 bases in the middle. Germline V CDR1 and CDR2: SEHNR, FQNEAQ (reference sequence). CDR3 DNA: TGTGCCAGCAGCTTAGGACAAACCGGGGAGCTGTTTTTT. This sequence encodes CASSLGQTGELFF.